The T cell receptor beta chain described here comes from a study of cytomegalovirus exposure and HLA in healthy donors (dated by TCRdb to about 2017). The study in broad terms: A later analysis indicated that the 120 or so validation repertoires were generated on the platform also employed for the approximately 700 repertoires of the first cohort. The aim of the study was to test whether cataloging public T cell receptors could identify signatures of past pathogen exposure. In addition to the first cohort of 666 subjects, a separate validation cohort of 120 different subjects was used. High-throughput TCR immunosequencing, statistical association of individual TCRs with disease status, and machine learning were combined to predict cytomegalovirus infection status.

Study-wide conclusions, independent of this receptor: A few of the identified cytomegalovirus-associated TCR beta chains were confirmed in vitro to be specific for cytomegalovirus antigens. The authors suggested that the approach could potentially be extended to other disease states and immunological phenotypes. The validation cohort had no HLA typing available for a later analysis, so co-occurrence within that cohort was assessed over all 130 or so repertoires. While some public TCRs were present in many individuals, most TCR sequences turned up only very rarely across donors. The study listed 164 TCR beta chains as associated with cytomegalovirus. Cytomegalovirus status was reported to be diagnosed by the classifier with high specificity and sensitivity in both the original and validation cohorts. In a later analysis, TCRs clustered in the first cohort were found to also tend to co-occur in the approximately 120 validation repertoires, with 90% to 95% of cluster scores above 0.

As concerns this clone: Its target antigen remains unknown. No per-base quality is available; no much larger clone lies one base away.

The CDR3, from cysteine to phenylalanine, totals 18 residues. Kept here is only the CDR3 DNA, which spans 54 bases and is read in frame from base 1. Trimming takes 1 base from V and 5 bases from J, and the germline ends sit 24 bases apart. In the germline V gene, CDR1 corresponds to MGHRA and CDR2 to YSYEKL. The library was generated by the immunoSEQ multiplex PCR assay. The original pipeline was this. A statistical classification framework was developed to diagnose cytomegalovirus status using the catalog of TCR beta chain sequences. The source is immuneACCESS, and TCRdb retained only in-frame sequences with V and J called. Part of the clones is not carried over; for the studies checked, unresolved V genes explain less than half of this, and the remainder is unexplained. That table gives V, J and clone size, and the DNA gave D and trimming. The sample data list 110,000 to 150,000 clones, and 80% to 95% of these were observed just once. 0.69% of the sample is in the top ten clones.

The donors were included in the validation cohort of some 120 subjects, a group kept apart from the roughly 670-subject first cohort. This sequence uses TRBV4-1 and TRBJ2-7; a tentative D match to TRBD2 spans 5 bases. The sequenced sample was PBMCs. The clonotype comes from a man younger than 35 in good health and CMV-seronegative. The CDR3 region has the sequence CASSQGYQIPGAGDEQYF. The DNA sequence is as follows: TGCGCCAGCAGCCAAGGTTATCAGATTCCAGGTGCCGGGGACGAGCAGTACTTC.